Below are 30 T cell receptor beta chains sequenced from a single sample in a study of T cell responses to AZD1222 COVID-19 vaccine. Profiled with immunoSEQ multiplex PCR; TCRdb holds only in-frame clones, not every one. The sample includes 100,000 to 150,000 clones, 70% to 90% of them seen just once. Sequencing was performed on peripheral blood, taken on day 0 of AZD1222 vaccination. Every receptor here comes from an adult in good health.

This rearrangement joins TRBV6-5 to TRBJ1-2, with 7 bases aligning to TRBD1. This CDR3 is 12 amino acids long. With V trimmed by 4 bases and J by 4 bases, 0 bases remained unmatched. CDR1 and CDR2 from the germline V gene are MNHEY and SVGAGI. DNA of the CDR3: TGTGCCAGCAGTTGGGACAGCTATGGCTACACCTTC. It translates to CASSWDSYGYTF.

This chain joins TRBV6-4 and TRBJ1-1; perhaps TRBD1 as D (5 bases). Germline V gene sequence: CDR1 MRHNA, CDR2 SNTAGT. Trimming left V 8 bases short and J 1 base short, with 14 bases between. The CDR3 consists of 14 residues. This CDR3 reads CASSSGTGNTEAFF. CDR3 DNA sequence: TGTGCCAGCTCTTCCGGGACGGGGAACACTGAAGCTTTCTTT.

V usage is TRBV10-3 and J usage is TRBJ2-7; 8 positions agree with TRBD1. Germline trimming cut 10 bases from V and 4 bases from J; bases unmatched to any gene: 12. Germline lookup yields CDR1 ENHRY and CDR2 SYGVKD. The CDR3 sequence is 14 residues long. CDR3 residues: CATQNQGARYEQYF. The CDR3 nucleotides are TGTGCCACACAAAACCAGGGGGCGCGGTACGAGCAGTACTTC.

This chain joins TRBV5-1 and TRBJ1-1; 8 nucleotides align to TRBD1. This CDR3 contains 15 residues. V lost 2 bases to trimming and J lost 7 bases; unmatched junction nucleotides: 10. The germline V gene has CDR1 SGHRS and CDR2 YFSETQ. CDR3 protein: CASSFFGQGTDEAFF. In DNA form, the CDR3 reads TGCGCCAGCAGCTTCTTCGGACAGGGAACTGATGAAGCTTTCTTT. The full variable domain, rest sourced from reference TRBV5-1 and TRBJ1-1, is KAGVTQTPRYLIKTRGQQVTLSCSPISGHRSVSWYQQTPGQGLQFLFEYFSETQRNKGNFPGRFSGRQFSNSRSEMNVSTLELGDSALYLCASSFFGQGTDEAFFGQGTRLTVV.

The chain links TRBV4-1 to TRBJ1-5, with unresolved D. The V and J ends lost 1 base and 2 bases respectively, with 15 bases between them. Germline-derived CDR1 and CDR2 are MGHRA and YSYEKL. The CDR3 has 17 amino acids. The CDR3 DNA reads TGCGCCAGCAGCCAAGGTGGGAAGGGAAAAGGCAATCAGCCCCAGCATTTT. The encoded protein is CASSQGGKGKGNQPQHF.

J is TRBJ1-5 and V is TRBV28, with 7 bases aligning to TRBD1. J was trimmed by 4 bases and V by 2 bases; bases with no gene match: 5. Germline assignment: CDR1 MDHEN and CDR2 SYDVKM. The CDR3 spans 15 residues. The CDR3 region is CASSLVRGMNQPQHF. CDR3 in DNA: TGTGCCAGCAGTTTAGTCAGGGGGATGAATCAGCCCCAGCATTTT.

CDR3 DNA: TGTGCCAGCAGCGAAGGGAGAACTACTTTGAACACTGAAGCTTTCTTT. Protein: CASSEGRTTLNTEAFF. The V gene is TRBV7-2, the J gene TRBJ1-1; D is uncertain. The germline gives CDR1 SGHTA, CDR2 FQGNSA. CDR3 length: 16 amino acids. Deletions cut 5 bases from V and 0 bases from J, with 16 bases between.

The rearrangement joins TRBV29-1 to TRBJ2-5, with TRBD2 matching over 7 bases. The CDR3 covers 13 residues. The V and J ends lost 3 bases and 3 bases, in that order; junction bases with no gene match: 4. Per the germline V gene, CDR1 is SQVTM and CDR2 is ANQGSEA. The CDR3 loop reads CSVDAGEKETQYF. CDR3 DNA: TGCAGCGTTGATGCGGGGGAAAAAGAGACCCAGTACTTC.

The V gene is TRBV19, the J gene TRBJ1-1; 9 bases are shared with TRBD1. After removal of 4 bases from V and 4 bases from J, the junction contained 10 bases not matched to a gene. The CDR3 length is 16 residues. Germline V gene sequence: CDR1 LNHDA, CDR2 SQIVND (reference sequence). In DNA form, the CDR3 reads TGTGCCAGTAGTACGGACAGGGGCCCGGGGGGCACTGAAGCTTTCTTT. Protein sequence: CASSTDRGPGGTEAFF.

The chain has TRBV20-1 and TRBJ2-7; a weak D match, TRBD1 (6 bases). CDR1 and CDR2 (germline): DFQATT, SNEGSKA (reference sequence). The CDR3 is 13 amino acids. Trimming left V 3 bases short and J 0 bases short, with 9 bases between. CDR3 sequence: CSASDRSSYEQYF. Written as DNA, the CDR3 is TGCAGTGCTAGTGACAGGTCCTCCTACGAGCAGTACTTC.

The chain's CDR3 is CASSLVGEWGYTF. CDR3 DNA: TGTGCCAGCAGCTTAGTTGGGGAGTGGGGCTACACCTTC. The chain has TRBV7-2 and TRBJ1-2; no reliable D call. The CDR3 has 13 residues. Per germline, CDR1 SGHTA and CDR2 FQGNSA. Trimming took off 1 base at V and 8 bases at J, with 11 bases between the two ends.

This sequence joins TRBV7-9 and TRBJ1-1; unclear D gene. This CDR3 has 14 amino acids. Between the trimmed V and J ends, which lost 6 bases and 2 bases, there was a span of 13 bases. The germline V gene has CDR1 SEHNR and CDR2 FQNEAQ (reference sequence). Here the CDR3 reads CASRRTDGNTEAFF. CDR3 in DNA: TGTGCCAGCAGGAGAACGGACGGTAACACTGAAGCTTTCTTT.

In its sample, this clone was seen once. This sequence joins TRBV9 and TRBJ2-3; no firm D call. Germline CDR1 SGDLS, CDR2 YYNGEE. V shed 0 bases and J shed 5 bases, with 7 bases lying between them. CDR3 size: 13 residues. CDR3 DNA: TGTGCCAGCAGCGTAGAAGTGATAGATACGCAGTATTTT. This translates into CASSVEVIDTQYF. Full variable domain (rest looked up from reference TRBV9 and TRBJ2-3): DSGVTQTPKHLITATGQRVTLRCSPRSGDLSVYWYQQSLDQGLQFLIQYYNGEERAKGNILERFSAQQFPDLHSELNLSSLELGDSALYFCASSVEVIDTQYFGPGTRLTVL.

CDR3 protein: CASSYLGQSIQYF. In DNA form, the CDR3 reads TGTGCCAGCAGTTACTTGGGACAATCTATTCAGTACTTC. The J gene is TRBJ2-4, the V gene TRBV6-2 or TRBV6-3; the D gene is possibly TRBD1 (6 bases). From germline, CDR1 is MNHEY and CDR2 SVGEGT. V lost 1 base to trimming and J lost 10 bases, with 11 bases between them. The CDR3 consists of 13 residues.

The chain uses TRBV5-1 and TRBJ1-2; TRBD1 aligns across 12 bases. Germline V gene sequence: CDR1 SGHRS, CDR2 YFSETQ. This CDR3 is built from 17 residues. Germline trimming cut 0 bases from V and 6 bases from J; bases unmatched to any gene: 9. DNA of the CDR3: TGCGCCAGCAGCTTGGGACCAATAGGGACAGGGGGCGATGGCTACACCTTC. As protein: CASSLGPIGTGGDGYTF.

The chain employs TRBV7-9 and TRBJ1-1; a possible D gene is TRBD1 (5 bases). The CDR3 is made up of 13 amino acids. The ends were cut back, 8 bases at V and 10 bases at J, with 20 bases in the middle. CDR1 and CDR2 from the germline V gene are SEHNR and FQNEAQ (reference sequence). The CDR3, as DNA: TGTGCCAGCCACTGGGGGGAAACAGGCGGAGCTTTCTTT. Its translation: CASHWGETGGAFF.

The sample holds a few counts of this clone. V and J are TRBV7-9 and TRBJ2-1; D possibly corresponds to TRBD1 (6 bases). The CDR3 has 17 amino acids. The germline CDR1 and CDR2 sequences are SEHNR and FQNEAQ (reference sequence). V lost 3 bases, J lost 12 bases, and 27 bases lay in between. Here the CDR3 reads CASSLDGTGNPKQGQFF. The DNA of the CDR3 is TGTGCCAGCAGCTTGGACGGTACAGGGAACCCCAAACAAGGGCAGTTCTTC.

The genes are TRBV5-1 and TRBJ1-4, with a possible D match to TRBD1 (6 bases). Looked up from germline, CDR1 is SGHRS and CDR2 is YFSETQ. This CDR3 comprises 16 residues. V was clipped by 7 bases and J by 8 bases, with 24 bases between them. The chain's CDR3 is CASSPTGLTDKEKLFF. In nucleotides, the CDR3 is TGCGCCAGCTCACCGACAGGCCTGACCGATAAGGAAAAACTGTTTTTT.

The V gene is TRBV2, the J gene TRBJ1-3; 7 nucleotides align to TRBD1. The CDR3 runs 15 residues. Germline V gene lookup returns CDR1 SNHLY and CDR2 FYNNEI. After removal of 4 bases from V and 1 base from J, the junction contained 4 bases not matched to a gene. The CDR3 loop reads CASSADRVSGNTIYF. Written as DNA, the CDR3 is TGTGCCAGCAGTGCCGACAGGGTATCTGGAAACACCATATATTTT.

The CDR3 DNA follows: TGTGCCAGCAGCCAGGGGGACAGTAATGGCTACACCTTC. It specifies CASSQGDSNGYTF. This chain connects TRBV4-2 to TRBJ1-2, with 7 bases aligning to TRBD1. V shed 3 bases, J shed 6 bases, and the junction held 4 bases outside the gene matches. CDR3 length: 13 amino acids. Germline V gene sequence: CDR1 LGHNA, CDR2 YNFKEQ.

V gene TRBV5-1 combines with J gene TRBJ2-7; the D gene is possibly TRBD1 (6 bases). CDR1 is SGHRS and CDR2 is YFSETQ in the germline V gene. The CDR3 extends over 12 amino acids. The V end was cut by 5 bases, the J end by 6 bases, with 12 bases between. The CDR3 DNA follows: TGCGCCAGCAGGCTTGGGGGCGGCGAGCAGTACTTC. Residues: CASRLGGGEQYF.

This clone has ten or more counts. V gene TRBV5-1 combines with J gene TRBJ2-2; perhaps TRBD2 as D (6 bases). V lost 5 bases to trimming and J lost 10 bases, with 15 bases between them. The CDR3 totals 13 residues. Germline CDR1 is SGHRS and CDR2 is YFSETQ. The CDR3 DNA sequence: TGCGCCAGCAGACTTGTAGGAGGGGCGGAGCTGTTTTTT. Its translation is CASRLVGGAELFF.

The V call is TRBV5-6, the J call TRBJ1-1, with 8 positions matching TRBD1. The trim removed 4 bases at V and 3 bases at J, leaving 2 bases unmatched. The CDR3 has 13 residues. Germline lookup yields CDR1 SGHDT and CDR2 YYEEEE. DNA of the CDR3: TGTGCCAGCAGCCCGGACAGGGACACTGAAGCTTTCTTT. As protein: CASSPDRDTEAFF.

The chain is built from TRBV6-2 or TRBV6-3 and TRBJ1-2, with 8 bases identical to TRBD1. The trim removed 2 bases at V and 3 bases at J, leaving 2 bases unmatched. The CDR3 runs to 14 residues. Germline V lookup: CDR1 MNHEY, CDR2 SVGEGT. CDR3 sequence reads: CASSYDRGDYGYTF. CDR3 in DNA: TGTGCCAGCAGTTACGACAGGGGCGACTATGGCTACACCTTC.

The V and J genes are TRBV9 and TRBJ2-1, with 9 bases aligning to TRBD2. The germline gives CDR1 SGDLS, CDR2 YYNGEE. CDR3 length: 15 residues. Trimming at V came to 0 bases and at J to 6 bases, leaving 4 bases not matched to a gene. In DNA, the CDR3 is TGTGCCAGCAGCGTAGTAAGCGGGGGGTTCAATGAGCAGTTCTTC. Translation: CASSVVSGGFNEQFF.

This clone was counted a few times. This chain connects TRBV5-1 to TRBJ2-1; D is undetermined. CDR1 and CDR2 from the germline V gene are SGHRS and YFSETQ. The CDR3 length is 16 residues. V lost 0 bases and J 1 base, leaving 11 bases between the germline ends. CDR3 coding DNA: TGCGCCAGCAGCTTGGATTCCGTTTCATCCTACAATGAGCAGTTCTTC. Translating it yields CASSLDSVSSYNEQFF.

This chain links TRBV29-1 with TRBJ2-7, with D possibly being TRBD2 (6 bases). This CDR3 has 14 amino acids. Between the trimmed V and J ends, which lost 3 bases and 0 bases, there was a span of 12 bases. Germline V gene sequence: CDR1 SQVTM, CDR2 ANQGSEA. The CDR3 protein is CSVESGEDSYEQYF. CDR3 DNA: TGCAGCGTTGAGTCGGGGGAAGACTCCTACGAGCAGTACTTC.

CDR3 region: CASSYPTGGDGSYNSPLHF. For the CDR3, the DNA is TGTGCCAGCAGTTACCCGACAGGGGGCGATGGCTCCTATAATTCACCCCTCCACTTT. V usage is TRBV6-2 or TRBV6-3 and J usage is TRBJ1-6, with 10 bases lining up with TRBD1. The trim removed 2 bases at V and 0 bases at J, leaving 7 bases unmatched. The CDR3 runs 19 residues. Germline V gene lookup returns CDR1 MNHEY and CDR2 SVGEGT.

V is TRBV14 and J is TRBJ2-1; TRBD2 aligns across 8 bases. The CDR3 contains 15 residues. The germline V gene has CDR1 SGHDN and CDR2 FVKESK. J lost 0 bases, V lost 4 bases, and 2 bases had no gene match. The CDR3 sequence is CASSPSGSSYNEQFF. The CDR3 DNA reads TGTGCCAGCAGCCCCAGCGGGAGCTCCTACAATGAGCAGTTCTTC.

The chain's CDR3 is CASSSSGQGVGNTIYF. CDR3 DNA sequence: TGTGCCAGCAGTTCCTCGGGACAGGGGGTCGGAAACACCATATATTTT. V is TRBV28 and J is TRBJ1-3, with TRBD1 identical over 11 bases. The CDR3 loop spans 16 amino acids. V gave up 4 bases and J gave up 4 bases; unmatched junction bases: 6. Germline V gene data show CDR1 as MDHEN and CDR2 as SYDVKM.